A selection of T cell receptor beta chains follows, all from one sample in a study of T cell responses to AZD1222 COVID-19 vaccine. The assay was immunoSEQ multiplex PCR, and TCRdb's table has in-frame clones only and misses some. Among approximately 84,000 clones listed, around 87% were seen once. The sample here was peripheral blood, taken 28 days after the second AZD1222 dose. These receptors came from an adult who received the AZD1222 COVID-19 vaccine. Each CDR3 is given with its conserved first and last residue. D genes are given only for firm matches. The size entry is marked missing in some rows and otherwise reads once, few, many or a size class.

>-|-|TRBJ2-1|TRBV27
CASSQRLGITGLYNEQFF
TGTGCCAGCAGCCAACGACTCGGAATAACAGGCCTGTACAATGAGCAGTTCTTC
>-|-|TRBJ2-2|TRBV27
CASSLSFPSGELFF
TGTGCCAGCAGTTTATCATTCCCCAGCGGGGAGCTGTTTTTT
>-|-|TRBJ2-1|TRBV5-1
CASSLAVFGGGNEQFF
TGCGCCAGCAGCTTGGCCGTTTTCGGGGGAGGCAATGAGCAGTTCTTC
>-|-|TRBJ1-2|TRBV21-1
CASNNSSGQGNGYTF
TGTGCCAGCAACAACTCCTCGGGACAGGGAAATGGCTACACCTTC
>-|-|TRBJ2-1|TRBV30
CAWSAGGNEQFF
TGTGCCTGGAGTGCTGGCGGAAATGAGCAGTTCTTC
>-|-|TRBJ2-7|TRBV2
CASSDRFSYEQYF
TGTGCCAGCAGTGACAGGTTCTCCTACGAGCAGTACTTC
>-|-|TRBJ2-3|TRBV4-2
CASSPSGSGGGRTDTQYF
TGTGCCAGCAGCCCTTCGGGGTCAGGGGGGGGACGCACAGATACGCAGTATTTT
>-|-|TRBJ2-1|TRBV5-1
CASSLFTGTNEQFF
TGCGCCAGCAGCTTGTTTACAGGGACCAATGAGCAGTTCTTC
>-|-|TRBJ2-7|TRBV11-2
CASSLAAGPSYEQYF
TGTGCCAGCAGCTTAGCTGCGGGTCCTTCCTACGAGCAGTACTTC
>-|-|TRBJ1-5|TRBV19
CASSPSSGQRQHF
TGTGCCAGTAGTCCCAGTTCAGGGCAGCGCCAGCATTTT
>-|-|TRBJ1-1|TRBV27
CASSWDTKGRLEAFF
TGTGCCAGCAGTTGGGACACTAAAGGGCGGCTAGAAGCTTTCTTT
>-|-|TRBJ2-1|TRBV18
CASSPLAGNEQFF
TGTGCCAGCTCACCATTGGCCGGGAATGAGCAGTTCTTC
>few|-|TRBJ2-3|TRBV4-3
CASSQRSSDTQYF
TGCGCCAGCAGCCAAAGGAGCTCAGATACGCAGTATTTT
>-|TRBD2|TRBJ2-1|TRBV30
CAWSARAGASNEQFF
TGTGCCTGGAGTGCCAGGGCGGGAGCTAGCAATGAGCAGTTCTTC
>-|-|TRBJ1-1|TRBV11-3
CASSLAMDTEAFF
TGTGCCAGCAGCTTAGCGATGGACACTGAAGCTTTCTTT
>-|TRBD1|TRBJ1-1|TRBV6-4
CASSDSKRDRHAMNTEAFF
TGTGCCAGCAGTGACTCGAAGAGGGACAGGCACGCTATGAACACTGAAGCTTTCTTT
>-|-|TRBJ1-2|TRBV18
CASSPEGVSFYGYTF
TGTGCCAGCTCACCAGAGGGGGTGAGTTTCTATGGCTACACCTTC
>few|TRBD1|TRBJ1-2|TRBV6-5
CATSTGGIPYGYTF
TGTGCCACCTCTACAGGGGGCATACCCTATGGCTACACCTTC
>-|-|TRBJ1-1|TRBV7-8
CASSLTSFGTEAFF
TGTGCCAGCAGCCTAACAAGCTTTGGCACTGAAGCTTTCTTT
>-|-|TRBJ2-3|TRBV7-8
CASSFRGLGDTQYF
TGTGCCAGCAGCTTCCGGGGGCTCGGTGATACGCAGTATTTT
>-|TRBD1|TRBJ2-7|TRBV13
CASSRGQALYEQYF
TGTGCCAGCAGTCGCGGACAGGCTCTCTACGAGCAGTACTTC
>-|TRBD2|TRBJ2-3|TRBV5-1
CARSGAAGGRLADTQYF
TGCGCCCGCAGTGGGGCGGCGGGGGGGAGACTCGCAGATACGCAGTATTTT
>once|-|TRBJ2-2|TRBV9
CASSPAPGSGELFF
TGTGCCAGCAGCCCCGCTCCAGGGTCCGGGGAGCTGTTTTTT
>-|-|TRBJ2-5|TRBV27
CASTLMWGAGETQYF
TGTGCCAGCACCCTCATGTGGGGGGCCGGTGAGACCCAGTACTTC
>-|TRBD2|TRBJ2-7|TRBV3-1/TRBV3-2
CASRSSGRQPDYEQYF
TGTGCCAGCAGATCTAGCGGGAGACAGCCCGATTACGAGCAGTACTTC
>-|TRBD1|TRBJ2-7|TRBV6-1
CASSEVGQSYEQYF
TGTGCCAGCAGTGAAGTGGGACAGTCCTACGAGCAGTACTTC
>once|-|TRBJ1-6|TRBV29-1
CSVQEGSASPLHF
TGCAGCGTACAGGAGGGCAGCGCGTCACCCCTCCACTTT